The 4 T cell receptor beta chains below all came from one sample that was sequenced in a study of blood T cell repertoires in COVID-19. Sequencing was performed with immunoSEQ multiplex PCR; in TCRdb, only in-frame clones are kept and a portion is missing. The data contain approximately 140,000 clones, under 85% of them singletons. Input material: peripheral blood. All receptors derive from a human donor in a cohort sampled during active COVID-19.

V gene TRBV7-8 combines with J gene TRBJ2-3, with 8 bases that match TRBD1. Trimming removed 2 bases from V and 1 base from J; junction bases left unmatched: 8. Germline CDR1 and CDR2: SGHVS and FQNEAQ. The CDR3 has 17 residues. The CDR3 DNA follows: TGTGCCAGCAGCTTACCCTCGGACAGGGTGGGCACAGATACGCAGTATTTT. It specifies CASSLPSDRVGTDTQYF.

This rearrangement joins TRBV5-1 to TRBJ2-7; 7 nucleotides line up with TRBD1. The CDR3 is made up of 14 amino acids. Trimming cost V 7 bases and J 0 bases; bases outside gene matches: 7. Germline CDR1 reads SGHRS; CDR2 reads YFSETQ. The CDR3 DNA reads as TGCGCCAGCCACAGGGGTGGGAGCTCCTACGAGCAGTACTTC. It encodes CASHRGGSSYEQYF.

The J gene is TRBJ1-2, the V gene TRBV6-5; 8 bases line up with TRBD1. J was trimmed by 9 bases and V by 9 bases; bases with no gene match: 6. The CDR3 totals 11 residues. Germline V CDR1 and CDR2: MNHEY, SVGAGI. CDR3 in amino acids: CARQGGSSYTF. In DNA, the CDR3 is TGTGCCAGACAGGGGGGAAGCAGCTACACCTTC.

The chain combines TRBV12-3 or TRBV12-4 with TRBJ1-2, with D hard to call. The V end lost 3 bases, the J end lost 2 bases, and 7 bases lay between the germline ends. The CDR3 is made up of 13 amino acids. Here the CDR3 reads CASSFSGNYGYTF. CDR3 DNA: TGTGCCAGCAGTTTCTCGGGAAACTATGGCTACACCTTC.